The 3 T cell receptor beta chains reported below all come from one sample, sequenced in a study of cytomegalovirus exposure and HLA in healthy donors. Clones were sequenced by immunoSEQ multiplex PCR, and TCRdb holds only the in-frame ones, with some missing. This table has under 150,000 clones, 70% to 90% appearing once. Specimen: PBMCs. The receptors derive from a woman between 18 and 30 years old in good health and CMV-seronegative.

The chain has TRBV7-9 and TRBJ2-3; TRBD1 matches at 8 bases. The CDR3 sequence is 14 residues long. The germline gives CDR1 SEHNR, CDR2 FQNEAQ (reference sequence). Trimming removed 8 bases from V and 2 bases from J; junction bases left unmatched: 6. CDR3 nucleotides: TGTGCCAGCGCATTGGACAGGGACACAGATACGCAGTATTTT. This sequence encodes CASALDRDTDTQYF.

The V and J genes are TRBV14 and TRBJ1-1, with D unclear. The CDR3 runs 15 residues. The V end was cut by 0 bases, the J end by 0 bases, with 8 bases between. CDR1 and CDR2 from the germline V gene are SGHDN and FVKESK. The CDR3: CASSQEVQLNTEAFF. CDR3 nucleotide sequence: TGTGCCAGCAGCCAAGAAGTACAGCTGAACACTGAAGCTTTCTTT. Full variable domain (rest looked up from reference TRBV14 and TRBJ1-1): EAGVTQFPSHSVIEKGQTVTLRCDPISGHDNLYWYRRVMGKEIKFLLHFVKESKQDESGMPNNRFLAERTGGTYSTLKVQPAELEDSGVYFCASSQEVQLNTEAFFGQGTRLTVV.

The V gene is TRBV9, the J gene TRBJ1-2; D uncertain. Germline V CDR1 and CDR2: SGDLS, YYNGEE. This CDR3 comprises 15 residues. V lost 0 bases to trimming and J lost 0 bases, with 9 bases between them. The CDR3 sequence is CASSVGVGANYGYTF. Written as DNA, the CDR3 is TGTGCCAGCAGCGTAGGTGTAGGAGCTAACTATGGCTACACCTTC.